The sequence of this TCR beta chain was determined in a study of blood T cell repertoires in COVID-19. Study background: Donors in the United States, Italy and Spain gave samples during acute or convalescent COVID-19.

Germline lookup yields CDR1 MDHEN and CDR2 SYDVKM. CDR3 length: 15 residues. J was trimmed by 1 base and V by 5 bases; bases with no gene match: 2. Source study methods: Amplified reference gene primers provided the basis for estimating nucleated cell counts. Produced via immunoSEQ multiplex PCR; TCRdb's table is partial and in-frame only. V, J and clone size are taken as reported in that table, and D and trimming were inferred from the DNA itself. Counted here are under 40,000 clones, about nine tenths occurring once; the ten biggest clones make up 24%. The source is a man aged 50 to 59 with active or convalescent COVID-19. The chain couples TRBV28 to TRBJ2-2, with 9 bases that match TRBD1. Sequenced sample: peripheral blood. In nucleotides, the CDR3 is TGTGCCAGCAGTCGGGACAGGGTGAACACCGGGGAGCTGTTTTTT. It yields the protein CASSRDRVNTGELFF.